Described below is a single TCR beta chain sequence and its context. Methods used by the authors: Amplification of reference gene primers was used by the study to estimate nucleated cell counts. Sequenced by immunoSEQ multiplex PCR; TCRdb stores in-frame clones only, minus some. The DNA was the basis for D and trimming; V, J and clone size are from that table. There are 180,000 or so clones in the sample; approximately 86% occur only once, and about 9.1% lies in the top ten. The data were taken from a study of blood T cell repertoires in COVID-19. As for the study in general: Samples taken during acute and convalescent COVID-19 were collected in the United States, Italy and Spain. Sources were T cells, B-cell-depleted T cells, or PBMCs; the material itself was cDNA or gDNA.

Germline CDR1 SGHRS, CDR2 YFSETQ. Trimming pared 0 bases from V and 18 bases from J, leaving 19 bases between. CDR3 length: 14 residues. The TCR comes from an elderly woman with acute or convalescent COVID-19. The material sequenced was peripheral blood. The chain joins TRBV5-1 to TRBJ1-6, with D unresolved. Here the CDR3 reads CASSLAGESTTPHF. As DNA, the CDR3 is TGCGCCAGCAGCTTGGCCGGTGAATCGACAACACCCCACTTT.